The 31 T cell receptor beta chains below all came from one sample that was sequenced in a study of tumor and adjacent non-tumor tissue in lung cancer. The template was RNA from unsorted bulk tissue. Three rounds of nested PCR, following a modified ARM-PCR protocol, produced the TCRbeta library. TCRdb reprocessed the multiplex PCR reads with MiXCR, giving one entry per CDR3 protein. The table includes under 150,000 distinct CDR3 sequences, around 65% detected once. Sequenced material: lung tumor tissue. These receptors were taken from a man aged 60 to 69 with small cell lung cancer.

With respect to this clonotype: One junction end does not reproduce the germline sequence, and a read error may be involved. This chain uses TRBV20-1 with TRBJ2-3; 8 bases align to TRBD2. This CDR3 is 13 amino acids long. CDR1 and CDR2 (germline): DFQATT, SNEGSKA (reference sequence). The CDR3 DNA follows: TGCAGTGCTAGCGGGAGGGGCACAGATACGCGGTATTTT. Amino acid sequence: CSASGRGTDTRYF.

Comments on this clonotype: At one end the junction does not follow the germline gene, possibly because of a read error. This chain uses TRBV7-9 with TRBJ1-1; D perhaps matches TRBD1 (5 bases). CDR1 and CDR2 from the germline V gene are SEHNR and FQNEAQ (reference sequence). The CDR3 has 15 residues. The CDR3 spells CASSAIVGLNIEAFF. The CDR3 DNA reads as TGTGCCAGCAGCGCGATAGTGGGGCTGAACATTGAAGCTTTCTTT.

The table lists this clonotype with many counts. V usage is TRBV20-1 and J usage is TRBJ2-2, with D unresolved. The CDR3 loop spans 15 amino acids. From germline, CDR1 is DFQATT and CDR2 SNEGSKA (reference sequence). Trimming took off 2 bases at V and 0 bases at J, with 10 bases between the two ends. This chain's CDR3 is CSARKGPSNTGELFF. The CDR3 DNA sequence: TGCAGTGCTAGAAAAGGGCCGTCGAACACCGGGGAGCTGTTTTTT.

This clonotype was counted only a few times. The chain has TRBV5-6 and TRBJ2-7; D is uncertain. CDR1 SGHDT and CDR2 YYEEEE come from the germline V gene. Trimming removed 0 bases from V and 4 bases from J, with 5 bases in between. CDR3 length equals 12 residues. The CDR3, as DNA: TGTGCCAGCAGCTTGGGACGGTACGAGCAGTACTTC. Protein product: CASSLGRYEQYF.

As to this clonotype: This clone may be a read error of a much larger clone one base away. V usage is TRBV20-1 and J usage is TRBJ1-6; the D is unclear. Germline V lookup: CDR1 DFQATT, CDR2 SNEGSKA (reference sequence). The CDR3 consists of 14 residues. CDR3 protein: CTARDGPQNSPLHF. In nucleotides, the CDR3 is TGCACTGCTAGAGACGGACCCCAGAATTCACCCCTCCACTTT.

A remark on this clonotype: Mismatch with germline at one junction end may stem from a read error. The chain links TRBV6-5 to TRBJ2-3; a possible D gene is TRBD1 (6 bases). The CDR3 has 13 residues. Germline-derived CDR1 and CDR2 are MNHEY and SVGAGI. In DNA, the CDR3 is TGTGCGAGCAGTTACAGGGTTGGAGATGCGCAGTATTTT. This gives the protein CASSYRVGDAQYF.

Regarding this clonotype: A junction boundary mismatches the germline segment, possibly from a read error. This chain uses TRBV11-2 with TRBJ2-3, with 7 bases aligning to TRBD1. CDR3 length: 14 amino acids. Germline CDR1 SGHAT, CDR2 FQNNGV. The CDR3 coding sequence is TGTGCCGGCAGCTTAACAGGGGGCACAGATACGCAGTATTTT. Residues: CAGSLTGGTDTQYF.

Details on this clonotype: This may be a read error, as it is one base from a much larger clone. The chain uses TRBV13 and TRBJ2-5; a weak D match, TRBD1 (5 bases). In germline, CDR1 is PRHDT, CDR2 FYEKMQ (reference sequence). This CDR3 spans 14 amino acids. Trimming pared 2 bases from V and 7 bases from J, leaving 14 bases between. The CDR3 spells CASSLMTVSGTQYF. The DNA of the CDR3 is TGTGCCAGCAGCTTAATGACAGTCTCGGGGACCCAGTACTTC.

In the case of this clonotype: One end of the junction fails to match germline, which may point to a read error. The rearrangement uses TRBV4-2 and TRBJ2-7; D is uncertain. This CDR3 contains 12 residues. CDR1 and CDR2 from the germline V gene are LGHNA and YNFKEQ. For the CDR3, the DNA is TGTTCCAGCAGCCAAGATCGTGGCCGGCAGTACTTC. This sequence encodes CSSSQDRGRQYF.

To note about this clonotype: Its ends do not fully match the called genes, so a read error is possible. The chain carries TRBV6-6 and TRBJ2-1; 11 nucleotides agree with TRBD2. Germline values: CDR1 MNHNY, CDR2 SVGAGI (reference sequence). CDR3 length: 15 residues. DNA of the CDR3: TGTGCAAGCAGGAAGACTAGCGGGGTTTACAATGAGCAGTCCTTC. This encodes CASRKTSGVYNEQSF.

This clonotype was counted only a few times. This chain connects TRBV6-2 or TRBV6-3 to TRBJ1-1, with D perhaps TRBD1 (6 bases). The CDR3 has 21 residues. Germline V gene lookup returns CDR1 MNHEY and CDR2 SVGEGT. Trimming removed 4 bases from V and 2 bases from J, with 32 bases in between. The CDR3 loop reads CASSFSWGRGRPGLTNTEAFF. The CDR3 DNA sequence: TGTGCCAGCAGTTTTTCTTGGGGCAGGGGCCGCCCCGGGTTGACTAACACTGAAGCTTTCTTT.

This clonotype occurred a few times. V gene TRBV5-6 combines with J gene TRBJ2-5, with TRBD2 matching 7 bases. The CDR3 has 13 amino acids. The J segment lost 4 bases and the V segment lost 3 bases, leaving 3 bases of the junction unmatched. The germline CDR1 and CDR2 sequences are SGHDT and YYEEEE. The CDR3 region has the DNA TGTGCCAGCAGCTGGGACTACGGAGAGACCCAGTACTTC. This encodes CASSWDYGETQYF. The full variable domain, rest sourced from reference TRBV5-6 and TRBJ2-5, is DAGVTQSPTHLIKTRGQQVTLRCSPKSGHDTVSWYQQALGQGPQFIFQYYEEEERQRGNFPDRFSGHQFPNYSSELNVNALLLGDSALYLCASSWDYGETQYFGPGTRLLVL.

V gene TRBV20-1 combines with J gene TRBJ2-7; TRBD1 is a possible D gene (6 bases). V shed 4 bases and J shed 0 bases, with 13 bases lying between them. The CDR3 is 14 residues long. Per the germline V gene, CDR1 is DFQATT and CDR2 is SNEGSKA (reference sequence). CDR3 sequence (DNA): TGCAGTGCTAAAACGGCACAGGGCTCCTACGAGCAGTACTTC. As protein: CSAKTAQGSYEQYF.

The J gene is TRBJ2-1, the V gene TRBV11-3, with 12 positions matching TRBD2. The ends lost 3 bases at V and 10 bases at J; junction bases unmatched: 1. Germline V gene data show CDR1 as SGHNT and CDR2 as YENEEA. This CDR3 has 13 residues. The DNA of the CDR3 is TGTGCCAGCAGCTTGGGGACTAGCGGGGAGCAGTTCTTC. This sequence encodes CASSLGTSGEQFF.

This clonotype was seen many times. This chain connects TRBV20-1 to TRBJ2-5, with 7 bases that match TRBD2. This CDR3 comprises 16 residues. Germline CDR1 and CDR2: DFQATT and SNEGSKA (reference sequence). V was pared by 0 bases and J by 5 bases, with 12 bases of the junction left unmatched. CDR3 region: CSARDKKGLTQETQYF. The CDR3 nucleotides are TGCAGTGCTAGAGATAAGAAGGGACTAACTCAGGAGACCCAGTACTTC.

A word on this clonotype: Sequence at one end of the junction differs from germline and may be a read error. J is TRBJ2-1 and V is TRBV11-3; D perhaps matches TRBD1 (6 bases). The CDR3 spans 13 residues. Germline V gene lookup returns CDR1 SGHNT and CDR2 YENEEA. The CDR3, as DNA: TGTACCAGCGGCCCGGACAGAAACAATGAGCAGTTCTTC. Protein: CTSGPDRNNEQFF.

Comment on this clonotype: At one end the junction does not follow the germline gene, possibly because of a read error. The chain joins TRBV11-2 to TRBJ2-2; 7 bases fit TRBD2. Germline CDR1 SGHAT, CDR2 FQNNGV. The CDR3 contains 16 residues. The CDR3 reads CASSFKLALNTGELVF. CDR3 DNA sequence: TGTGCCAGCAGCTTTAAACTAGCGCTAAACACCGGGGAACTGGTTTTT. Full variable domain (remainder filled in from reference TRBV11-2 and TRBJ2-2): EAGVAQSPRYKIIEKRQSVAFWCNPISGHATLYWYQQILGQGPKLLIQFQNNGVVDDSQLPKDRFSAERLKGVDSTLKIQPAKLEDSAVYLCASSFKLALNTGELVFGEGSRLTVL.

About this clonotype itself: A read error may explain this, as a much larger clone is one base away. The chain combines TRBV5-5 with TRBJ1-5; D might be TRBD1 (6 bases). Germline CDR1 is SGHKS and CDR2 is YYEKEE (reference sequence). V dropped 4 bases and J dropped 1 base, with 18 bases sitting between them. This CDR3 comprises 17 residues. CDR3 nucleotide sequence: TGTGCCAGCAGCCCTGGACAGTTTCCACCGAGCAATCAGCCCCAGCATTTT. It encodes CASSPGQFPPSNQPQHF.

Only a few counts were recorded for this clonotype. The rearrangement joins TRBV2 to TRBJ2-1; 12 nucleotides align to TRBD2. Germline CDR1 is SNHLY and CDR2 is FYNNEI. This CDR3 is built from 15 residues. V shed 7 bases, J shed 5 bases, and the junction held 6 bases outside the gene matches. CDR3 residues: CASTRLAGVNNEQFF. The CDR3 bases are TGTGCCAGCACTCGACTAGCGGGAGTCAACAATGAGCAGTTCTTC. Together with reference TRBV2 and TRBJ2-1, the CDR3 gives the full variable domain: EPEVTQTPSHQVTQMGQEVILRCVPISNHLYFYWYRQILGQKVEFLVSFYNNEISEKSEIFDDQFSVERPDGSNFTLKIRSTKLEDSAMYFCASTRLAGVNNEQFFGPGTRLTVL.

The chain links TRBV29-1 to TRBJ2-1; 7 positions match TRBD1. The CDR3 contains 15 residues. Germline CDR1 SQVTM, CDR2 ANQGSEA. The CDR3, as DNA: TGCACCTACGCCGGGACAGACATAATGTGCAATGAGCAGTTCTTC. It yields the protein CTYAGTDIMCNEQFF.

This clonotype was observed once. At one end the junction does not follow the germline gene, possibly because of a read error. The V call is TRBV11-2, the J call TRBJ2-1; unclear D gene. The CDR3 length is 13 residues. Germline V gives CDR1 SGHAT, CDR2 FQNNGV. The CDR3 region is CANSFVLNNEQIF. The CDR3 DNA reads TGTGCCAACAGCTTCGTGCTTAACAATGAGCAGATCTTC.

The chain combines TRBV5-6 with TRBJ2-1, with D maybe TRBD1 (6 bases). The CDR3 is made up of 18 amino acids. The V and J ends lost 4 bases and 0 bases respectively, with 20 bases between them. CDR1 and CDR2 (germline): SGHDT, YYEEEE. The CDR3 sequence: CASSPPLGAFSSYNEQFF. CDR3 bases: TGTGCCAGCAGCCCCCCTCTGGGGGCTTTTAGCTCCTACAATGAGCAGTTCTTC.

Turning to this clonotype: One junction end disagrees with the germline gene, perhaps due to a read error. The chain recombines TRBV5-1 with TRBJ2-1, with D perhaps assigned TRBD1 or TRBD2 (5 bases each). This CDR3 region has 16 residues. Germline values: CDR1 SGHRS, CDR2 YFSETQ. CDR3 sequence: CASRHDETAAYDEQFF. The CDR3 nucleotides read TGCGCCAGCAGACACGACGAGACAGCGGCCTACGATGAGCAGTTCTTC.

Details on this clonotype: The CDR3 does not end in the conserved phenylalanine or tryptophan, so this is likely a read error. This sequence joins TRBV29-1 and TRBJ1-5; TRBD1 matches 8 bases. CDR1 is SQVTM and CDR2 is ANQGSEA in the germline V gene. The CDR3 covers 13 residues. The DNA of the CDR3 is TGTAGCGTTATTGGACAGGGAGGACAGCCCCAGCATCTT. It codes for CSVIGQGGQPQHL.

On this clonotype itself: A read error may account for a junction end that differs from germline. The V call is TRBV20-1, the J call TRBJ2-1; D gene unclear. The CDR3 length is 13 residues. Per germline, CDR1 DFQATT and CDR2 SNEGSKA (reference sequence). The CDR3 region is CSGRDPKETEQFF. Here the CDR3 DNA reads TGCAGTGGTAGAGACCCCAAGGAGACTGAGCAGTTTTTC.

The sample holds many counts of this clonotype. In DNA form, the CDR3 reads TGTGCCAGCAGCATTGACCCGTACCAAGAGACCCAGTACTTC. Encoded protein: CASSIDPYQETQYF. V and J are TRBV11-2 and TRBJ2-5; D uncertain. CDR1 is SGHAT, CDR2 FQNNGV, per germline. V was pared by 5 bases and J by 0 bases, with 10 bases between. This CDR3 spans 14 amino acids. The complete variable domain, with remaining parts taken from reference TRBV11-2 and TRBJ2-5, reads EAGVAQSPRYKIIEKRQSVAFWCNPISGHATLYWYQQILGQGPKLLIQFQNNGVVDDSQLPKDRFSAERLKGVDSTLKIQPAKLEDSAVYLCASSIDPYQETQYFGPGTRLLVL.

Remarks on this clonotype: At one of its ends the junction is not consistent with the germline gene, which may arise from a read error. The chain couples TRBV20-1 to TRBJ1-1, with TRBD1 identical over 10 bases. CDR3 length: 15 residues. CDR1 and CDR2 from the germline V gene are DFQATT and SNEGSKA (reference sequence). The CDR3 DNA sequence: TGCAGTGCGAGGACAGGGGGGACGGCGGACACTGAAGCTTTATTT. It is translated as CSARTGGTADTEALF.

Concerning this clonotype itself: A single base separates this from a much larger clone, so it may be a read error. The CDR3 nucleotides are TGCGCCAGCAGCTTGGATATGCGGGAGTCATTCTATGAGCAGTTCTTC. Protein sequence: CASSLDMRESFYEQFF. The rearrangement links TRBV5-1 to TRBJ2-1; 7 bases map to TRBD2. V trimming: 0 bases; J trimming: 8 bases; junction bases outside the gene matches: 11. The length of the CDR3 is 16 residues. Germline V gives CDR1 SGHRS, CDR2 YFSETQ.

This clonotype was found a few times. A much larger clonotype is one base distant, so this may be a read error. CDR3 in DNA: TGCAGTGTTAGCTTGGGAGGAGGTTTTAACTCACCCCTCCACTTT. It translates to CSVSLGGGFNSPLHF. This chain uses TRBV20-1 with TRBJ1-6; D gene unclear. V lost 7 bases and J 10 bases, leaving 23 bases between the germline ends. The CDR3 covers 15 residues. The germline gives CDR1 DFQATT, CDR2 SNEGSKA (reference sequence).

Notes on this clonotype: The CDR3 does not end in the conserved phenylalanine or tryptophan, so this is likely a read error. The chain joins TRBV11-2 to TRBJ2-3, with D tentatively TRBD1 (5 bases). This CDR3 is 13 amino acids long. In germline, CDR1 is SGHAT, CDR2 FQNNGV. CDR3 nucleotide sequence: TGTGCCAGCAGCCAAGACGGCACAGGTACGCAGTATCTT. It is translated as CASSQDGTGTQYL.

Comments on this clonotype: A much larger clone differs from this one at a single base, so this may be a read error. The gene calls are TRBV6-1 and TRBJ2-7, with a tentative D call TRBD2 (6 bases). The germline V gene encodes CDR1 MNHNS and CDR2 SASEGT. The CDR3 totals 12 residues. CDR3 sequence reads: CASDLGGVEHYF. For the CDR3, the DNA is TGTGCCAGCGATCTAGGAGGGGTCGAGCATTACTTC.